This TCR beta chain was profiled in a study of blood T cell repertoires in COVID-19 (dated by TCRdb to 2018 to 2020). For context, the study as a whole: The collaborator samples originated in the United States, Italy and Spain and spanned the acute and convalescent phases of COVID-19. The material from the prospective study consisted of cDNA or gDNA derived from T cells, B-cell-depleted T cells, or PBMCs. Subjects who had been exposed to COVID-19, were actively infected with it, or had recovered from it provided the deeply sampled blood TCRbeta repertoires that made up the dataset. The repertoires were released in a freely available public database intended as a resource for research on the immune response to SARS-CoV-2. The samples were drawn from two sources: the first 160 participants of the ongoing ImmuneRACE study, and approximately 1,300 subjects contributed by 6 global collaborators. Nearly every sample came with metadata listing a de-identified subject ID, COVID-19 status, age in years and sex. Where available, HLA class I and class II types were obtained from metadata supplied by the sample provider rather than from assay-based typing. The study at large found these results: The amount of clinical and demographic metadata varied by source and participant and was provided uncurated.

TCRbeta CDR3 regions were amplified from genomic DNA using the immunoSEQ Assay, a bias-controlled multiplex PCR. The paper's data handling went like this. The number of nucleated cells in each sample was estimated from the amplification of reference gene primers within the assay. To quantify the absolute abundance of each unique TCRbeta CDR3 rearrangement, sequence reads were collapsed and filtered. Productive Simpson clonality was computed per sample as the square root of Simpson's diversity index over productive rearrangements. TCRdb carries this immuneACCESS record with in-frame sequences only. Its versions omit some clonotypes, under half of them owing to an unresolved V gene in the studies checked, with the rest unexplained. V and J calls and clone size follow that table, whereas D and trimming were derived from the DNA. Recorded for this sample are about 280,000 clones; 70% to 90% of them occurred a single time. Clones ranked in the top ten supply 4.1% of the sample.

In regard to this clone: Its antigen has not been determined. Per-nucleotide qualities are absent, and no much larger clonotype sits a single base away.

Enrolling through a virtual design, the prospective study's participants ranged in age from roughly 18 to 95 years and lived across 24 United States geographic areas. Cohort assignment in the prospective study relied on participant-reported clinical history from a screening survey and a study questionnaire. In the prospective study, whole blood, serum and a nasopharyngeal or oropharyngeal swab were collected from each participant by mobile phlebotomists. Prospective study participants could optionally give additional blood draws and questionnaires over an approximately 2-month period. Blood samples from the prospective study were shipped frozen or at room temperature prior to DNA extraction. V is shortened by 0 bases, J by 0 bases, and the region joining them spans 4 bases. The germline V gene yields SGDLS for CDR1 and YYNGEE for CDR2. The CDR3 spans 13 residues, from the cysteine through the phenylalanine. CDR3 DNA is the only sequence kept; it has 39 bases, read in frame from the first base.

This sequence uses TRBV9 and TRBJ2-7, with the D gene call left open. This receptor was obtained from a woman in her twenties or thirties with acute COVID-19. The sequencing sample was made of PBMCs or T cells enriched from blood (not recorded which). The CDR3 here reads CASSVESSYEQYF. At the DNA level, the sequence is TGTGCCAGCAGCGTAGAGAGCTCCTACGAGCAGTACTTC.